The TCR beta chain under discussion was sequenced for a study of molecular identifiers for immune sequencing clone quantification. Overall study results and limits: Spiked TCR RNA from one Jurkat cell reportedly showed up when mixed among 950,000 to 1,000,000 naive cells.

Naive CD8 T cells, phenotype CD8+CD4-CCR7+CD45RA+, were sorted. This clonotype was detected ten times or more. Antigen: not known. In TCRdb, the PCR reads were re-called with MiXCR into one record per CDR3 protein. Among hundreds of thousands of distinct CDR3 sequences listed, about 20% were seen once. Per the germline V gene, CDR1 is SEHNR and CDR2 is FQNEAQ (reference sequence). This CDR3 is 13 amino acids long. Trimming stripped 2 bases from V and 2 bases from J, with 7 bases between. J is TRBJ2-7 and V is TRBV7-9; D might be TRBD2 (5 bases). Specimen: naive CD8+ T cells from blood, with Jurkat cell RNA spiked in. Documented subset: FACS-sorted CD8+CD4-CCR7+CD45RA+ naive T cells. This TCR was sampled from a human donor in good health. Some libraries in this study had Jurkat cell RNA spiked in. The CDR3 spells CASSLSGTYEQYF. The CDR3 DNA is TGTGCCAGCAGCTTAAGCGGTACCTACGAGCAGTACTTC.